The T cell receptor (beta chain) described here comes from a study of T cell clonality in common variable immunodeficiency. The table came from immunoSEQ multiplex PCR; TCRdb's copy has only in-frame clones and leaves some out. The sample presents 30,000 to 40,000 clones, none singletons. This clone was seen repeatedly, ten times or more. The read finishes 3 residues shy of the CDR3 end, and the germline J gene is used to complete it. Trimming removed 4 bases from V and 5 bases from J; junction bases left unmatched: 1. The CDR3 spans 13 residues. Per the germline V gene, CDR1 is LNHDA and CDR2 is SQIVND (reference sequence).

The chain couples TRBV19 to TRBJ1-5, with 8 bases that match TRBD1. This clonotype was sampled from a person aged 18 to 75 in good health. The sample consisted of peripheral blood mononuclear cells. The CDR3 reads CASSKDRDQPQHF. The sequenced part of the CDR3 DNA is TGTGCCAGTAGTAAGGACAGGGATCAGCCC.